This T cell receptor (beta chain) was identified in a study of blood T cell repertoires in COVID-19. Across the study: There were acute and convalescent COVID-19 samples, and they came from the United States, Italy and Spain. PBMCs, B-cell-depleted T cells, or T cells provided the cDNA or gDNA that made up the material.

V dropped 4 bases and J dropped 7; count of bases not matched to a gene: 5. Looked up from germline, CDR1 is SEHNR and CDR2 is FQNEAQ (reference sequence). This CDR3 contains 14 residues. Generated by immunoSEQ multiplex PCR, the TCRdb table keeps only in-frame clones and is missing some. There are about 110,000 clones in the sample; more than 75% occur only once, and around 3.2% lies in the top ten. V is TRBV7-9 and J is TRBJ1-2; 11 bases agree with TRBD1. The clonotype originates from a woman aged 45-65 years with acute or convalescent COVID-19. The sample consisted of peripheral blood. CDR3 residues: CASSSGTGGLGYTF. The CDR3 DNA sequence: TGTGCCAGCAGCTCCGGGACAGGGGGTCTTGGCTACACCTTC.